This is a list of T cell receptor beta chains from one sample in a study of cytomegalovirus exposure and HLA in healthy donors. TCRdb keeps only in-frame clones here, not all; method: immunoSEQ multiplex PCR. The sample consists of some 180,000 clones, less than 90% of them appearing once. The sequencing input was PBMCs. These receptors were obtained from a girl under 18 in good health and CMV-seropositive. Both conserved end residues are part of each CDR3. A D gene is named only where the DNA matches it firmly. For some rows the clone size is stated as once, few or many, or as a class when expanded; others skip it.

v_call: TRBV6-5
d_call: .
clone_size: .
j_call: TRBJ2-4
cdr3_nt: TGTGCCAGCAGTTTTTCCTACGTAGCCAAAAACATTCAGTACTTC
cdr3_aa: CASSFSYVAKNIQYF

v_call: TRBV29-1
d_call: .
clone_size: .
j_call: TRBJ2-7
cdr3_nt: TGCAGCGTTGAAATGACAGGCACTTCCTACGAGCAGTACTTC
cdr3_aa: CSVEMTGTSYEQYF

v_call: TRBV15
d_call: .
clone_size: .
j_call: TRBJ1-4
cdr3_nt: TGTGCCACCAGCAGGGTAGGAGGGGAAAAACTGTTTTTT
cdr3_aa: CATSRVGGEKLFF

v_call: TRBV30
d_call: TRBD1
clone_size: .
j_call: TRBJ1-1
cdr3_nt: TGTGCCTCGACAGGGAGGAGAGTGAACACTGAAGCTTTCTTT
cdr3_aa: CASTGRRVNTEAFF

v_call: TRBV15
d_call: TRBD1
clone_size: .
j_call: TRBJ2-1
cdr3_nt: TGTGCCACCAGCACCAGGACAGGGGAGGCTAGCTCATACAATGAGCAGTTCTTC
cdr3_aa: CATSTRTGEASSYNEQFF

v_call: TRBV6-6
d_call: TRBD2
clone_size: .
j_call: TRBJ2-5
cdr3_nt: TGTGCCAGCAGTCGCCGAGGTAGCGGGGAGACCCAGTACTTC
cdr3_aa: CASSRRGSGETQYF

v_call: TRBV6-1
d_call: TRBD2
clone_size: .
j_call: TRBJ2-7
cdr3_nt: TGTGCCAGCCTGTGGCTAGCGGGAGGATACGAGCAGTACTTC
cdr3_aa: CASLWLAGGYEQYF

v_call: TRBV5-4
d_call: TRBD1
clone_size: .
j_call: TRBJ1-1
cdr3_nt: TGTGCCAGCAGCTTCAAGACAGGGGAGAACACTGAAGCTTTCTTT
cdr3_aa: CASSFKTGENTEAFF

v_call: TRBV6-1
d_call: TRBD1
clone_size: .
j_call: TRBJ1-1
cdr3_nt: TGTGCCAGCGGCCCGACAGGGGTTGACACTGAAGCTTTCTTT
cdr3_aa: CASGPTGVDTEAFF

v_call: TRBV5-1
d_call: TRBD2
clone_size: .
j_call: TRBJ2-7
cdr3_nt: TGCGCCAGCAGCTTGGATTCGGGGGGGAGCACGTACTTC
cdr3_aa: CASSLDSGGSTYF

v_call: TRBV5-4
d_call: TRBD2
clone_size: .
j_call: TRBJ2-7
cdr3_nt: TGTGCCAGCAGTCTTGGGGGACTAGCGAACTACGAGCAGTACTTC
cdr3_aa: CASSLGGLANYEQYF

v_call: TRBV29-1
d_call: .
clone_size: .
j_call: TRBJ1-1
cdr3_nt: TGCAGCGTTGAATATGCGGGGACTGAAGCTTTCTTT
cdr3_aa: CSVEYAGTEAFF

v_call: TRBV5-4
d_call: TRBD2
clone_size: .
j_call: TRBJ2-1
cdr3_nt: TGTGCCAGCAGCCGGATTAGCGGGAAGAATGAGCAGTTCTTC
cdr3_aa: CASSRISGKNEQFF

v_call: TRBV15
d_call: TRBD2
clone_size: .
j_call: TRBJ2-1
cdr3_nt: TGTGCCACCGGGAGACTAGCGGGCTACAATGAGCAGTTCTTC
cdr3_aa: CATGRLAGYNEQFF

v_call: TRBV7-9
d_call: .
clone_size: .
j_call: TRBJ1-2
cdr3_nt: TGTGCCAGCAGCTTGGCCAGGGTAGGCTACACCTTC
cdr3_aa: CASSLARVGYTF

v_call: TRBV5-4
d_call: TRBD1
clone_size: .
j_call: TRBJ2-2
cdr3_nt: TGTGCCAGCAGCTTGGCCCAGGGGGTAAAGACCGGGGAGCTGTTTTTT
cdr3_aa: CASSLAQGVKTGELFF

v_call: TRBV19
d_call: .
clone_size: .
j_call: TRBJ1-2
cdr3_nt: TGTGCCACCACAGCAACAACAGCGGGGGGAGGTGGCTACACCTTC
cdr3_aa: CATTATTAGGGGYTF

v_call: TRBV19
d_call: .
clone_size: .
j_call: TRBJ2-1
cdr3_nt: TGTGCCAGTAGTTACTCCTACAATGAGCAGTTCTTC
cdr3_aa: CASSYSYNEQFF

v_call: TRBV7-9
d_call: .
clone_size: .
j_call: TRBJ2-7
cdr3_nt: TGTGCCAGCAGCTTAGCGAAGAGAGAGTACGAGCAGTACTTC
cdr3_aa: CASSLAKREYEQYF

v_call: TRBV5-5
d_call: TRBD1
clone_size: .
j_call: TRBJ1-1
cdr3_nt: TGTGCCAGCAGCTGGGACAGGGTCGCTTTCTTT
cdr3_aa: CASSWDRVAFF

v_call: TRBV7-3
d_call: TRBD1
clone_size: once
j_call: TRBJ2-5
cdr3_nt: TGTGCCAGCAGCGTCGACAGGGAAGAGACCCAGTACTTC
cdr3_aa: CASSVDREETQYF

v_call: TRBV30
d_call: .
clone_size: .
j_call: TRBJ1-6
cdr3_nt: TGTGCCTGGACGCCGCGGGGGGAGTCACCCCTCCACTTT
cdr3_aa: CAWTPRGESPLHF

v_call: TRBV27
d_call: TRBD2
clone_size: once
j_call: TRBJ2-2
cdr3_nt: TGTGCCAGCTCCGGACTAGCGGGAGTGGGCGGGGAGCTGTTTTTT
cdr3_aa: CASSGLAGVGGELFF

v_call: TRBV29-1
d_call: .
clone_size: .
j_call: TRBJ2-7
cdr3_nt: TGCAGCGCTGGAGGCGGGCCCACCTACGAGCAGTACTTC
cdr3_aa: CSAGGGPTYEQYF

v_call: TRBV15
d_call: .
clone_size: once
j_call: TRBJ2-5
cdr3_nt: TGTGCCACCAGCAGAGGTAGTGAGACCCAGTACTTC
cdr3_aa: CATSRGSETQYF

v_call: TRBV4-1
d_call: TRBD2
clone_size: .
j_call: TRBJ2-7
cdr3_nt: TGCGCCAGCAGCCAGCGGGGGGGTCCGACCTACGAGCAGTACTTC
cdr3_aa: CASSQRGGPTYEQYF